These 27 T cell receptor beta chains share one sample of origin, sequenced in a study of T cells in Graves' hyperthyroidism and ophthalmopathy (dated by TCRdb to the late 2010s). Receptor amplification or capture employed multiplex PCR. The instrument was an Illumina HiSeq 2000. The TCR beta CDR3 regions were amplified from RNA transcripts. The first round of RT-PCR for the TCR CDR3 was performed with the HTBI primer set and the Qiagen OneStep RT-PCR kit. TCRdb reprocessing: public reads trimmed at Q25 with fastp, clones called with MiXCR, in-frame beta chains kept. Each CDR3 protein appears once, grouped with its most common genes and DNA. The sample table shows approximately 630,000 distinct CDR3 sequences, and under 20% are seen once. The ten top clones hold around 4% of the sample. The sample taken for sequencing was blood. All receptors come from a woman younger than 45 with Graves' hyperthyroidism.

The V gene is TRBV4-1, the J gene TRBJ1-1; 9 nucleotides agree with TRBD1. Losses at the gene ends were 2 bases for V and 4 bases for J; bases not matched to a gene: 11. From germline, CDR1 is MGHRA and CDR2 YSYEKL. This CDR3 is 17 amino acids long. The CDR3: CASSQYGDRARGTEAFF. The CDR3 nucleotides are TGCGCCAGCAGCCAATATGGGGACAGGGCGAGGGGCACTGAAGCTTTCTTT.

The chain recombines TRBV19 with TRBJ2-7; possible D gene TRBD2, 6 bases. Germline V CDR1 and CDR2: LNHDA, SQIVND (reference sequence). The CDR3 is 16 residues long. V lost 3 bases to trimming and J lost 0 bases, with 15 bases between them. CDR3 sequence reads: CASSMGTLSSSYEQYF. The CDR3 DNA is TGTGCCAGTAGTATGGGGACTCTGTCCAGCTCCTACGAGCAGTACTTC.

Ten or more counts support this clonotype. V and J are TRBV6-1 and TRBJ2-7, with D perhaps TRBD2 (5 bases). The CDR3 contains 15 residues. Trimming took off 5 bases at V and 1 base at J, with 15 bases between the two ends. Germline assignment: CDR1 MNHNS and CDR2 SASEGT. In nucleotides, the CDR3 is TGTGCCAGCAGTTCTAGCCACGACACGTCCTACGAGCAGTACTTC. Amino acids: CASSSSHDTSYEQYF.

V gene TRBV19 combines with J gene TRBJ2-7; 12 nucleotides line up with TRBD2. Germline V gene lookup returns CDR1 LNHDA and CDR2 SQIVND (reference sequence). This CDR3 has 17 residues. The V segment lost 4 bases and the J segment 5 bases; nucleotides outside the gene matches: 12. CDR3 coding DNA: TGTGCCAGTAGTACCCGATCGACTAGCGGGAGAGTCCACGAGCAGTACTTC. This sequence encodes CASSTRSTSGRVHEQYF.

In its sample, this clonotype was seen a few times. An end of the junction does not agree with germline; a read error may underlie this. The gene calls are TRBV7-2 and TRBJ2-7; the match to TRBD2 covers 7 bases. CDR3 length: 17 residues. Per germline, CDR1 SGHTA and CDR2 FQGNSA. CDR3 amino acids: CASSLAAGLAVTYGQYF. The CDR3 DNA is TGTGCCAGCAGCTTAGCGGCGGGTCTAGCGGTGACCTACGGGCAGTACTTC.

This clonotype appeared many times. The J gene is TRBJ2-4, the V gene TRBV28, with D hard to call. Trimming removed 3 bases at V and 0 bases at J, with 9 bases between. Germline V gene sequence: CDR1 MDHEN, CDR2 SYDVKM. This CDR3 contains 15 residues. CDR3 bases: TGTGCCAGCAGTTTCCTGACGGCAGCCAAAAACATTCAGTACTTC. It is translated as CASSFLTAAKNIQYF.

This clonotype occurred many times. The chain joins TRBV11-3 to TRBJ2-3; D is ambiguous. V was clipped by 5 bases and J by 6 bases, with 6 bases between them. The CDR3 runs 11 residues. In germline, CDR1 is SGHNT, CDR2 YENEEA. CDR3 nucleotide sequence: TGTGCCAGCAGCGGCATGGATACGCAGTATTTT. Its protein product is CASSGMDTQYF. The complete variable domain, with remaining parts taken from reference TRBV11-3 and TRBJ2-3, reads EAGVVQSPRYKIIEKKQPVAFWCNPISGHNTLYWYLQNLGQGPELLIRYENEEAVDDSQLPKDRFSAERLKGVDSTLKIQPAELGDSAVYLCASSGMDTQYFGPGTRLTVL.

This clonotype was seen a few times. The chain carries TRBV10-3 and TRBJ1-2; possible D gene TRBD1, 6 bases. CDR1 and CDR2 (germline): ENHRY, SYGVKD. Trimming left V 0 bases short and J 4 bases short, with 15 bases between. This CDR3 spans 16 amino acids. The CDR3: CAISESRGEAPYGYTF. Written as DNA, the CDR3 is TGTGCCATCAGTGAGTCAAGGGGGGAAGCTCCCTATGGCTACACCTTC.

This clonotype was observed at least ten times. V gene TRBV24-1 combines with J gene TRBJ2-1; 10 bases fit TRBD2. Germline V gene lookup returns CDR1 KGHDR and CDR2 SFDVKD. With 2 bases clipped from V and 8 bases from J, the junction kept 8 bases outside the gene matches. The CDR3 has 16 residues. The CDR3 coding sequence is TGTGCCACCAGTGATTCCCTAGCGGGAGAGGTCGATGAGCAGTTCTTC. Protein product: CATSDSLAGEVDEQFF.

In this sample, this clonotype turned up a few times. The chain carries TRBV29-1 and TRBJ2-5; 7 bases are a match to TRBD2. J lost 5 bases, V lost 5 bases, and 8 bases had no gene match. Per germline, CDR1 SQVTM and CDR2 ANQGSEA. The CDR3 length is 13 residues. CDR3 amino acids: CSVLGLGGETQYF. In DNA form, the CDR3 reads TGCAGCGTTTTGGGGTTGGGGGGGGAGACCCAGTACTTC.

This clonotype was picked up many times. The gene calls are TRBV15 and TRBJ2-7, with 7 bases matching TRBD1. Germline values: CDR1 LNHNV, CDR2 YYDKDF (reference sequence). V shed 1 base and J 2 bases; nucleotides not matched to a gene: 2. The CDR3 has 14 amino acids. The CDR3 DNA reads TGTGCCACCAGCAGAGGGGACAGACCCTACGAGCAGTACTTC. Amino acids: CATSRGDRPYEQYF.

J is TRBJ1-5 and V is TRBV3-1, with 9 bases aligning to TRBD1. CDR3 length equals 16 residues. Losses at the gene ends were 4 bases for V and 2 bases for J; bases not matched to a gene: 6. From germline, CDR1 is LGHDT and CDR2 YNNKEL (reference sequence). CDR3 nucleotide sequence: TGTGCCAGCAGCCCCGGGACAGGGTACGGCAATCAGCCCCAGCATTTT. This encodes CASSPGTGYGNQPQHF.

A few counts support this clonotype. V is TRBV18 and J is TRBJ1-3; D uncertain. The CDR3 runs to 15 residues. The germline CDR1 and CDR2 sequences are KGHSH and LQKENI. Trimming removed 8 bases at V and 2 bases at J, with 16 bases between. The CDR3: CASSDMGFAGNTIYF. DNA of the CDR3: TGTGCCAGCAGTGACATGGGGTTCGCTGGAAACACCATATATTTT.

This clonotype was detected many times. The chain carries TRBV7-9 and TRBJ2-5, with 9 bases fitting TRBD1. Germline assignment: CDR1 SEHNR and CDR2 FQNEAQ (reference sequence). The trim removed 4 bases at V and 2 bases at J, leaving 11 bases unmatched. The CDR3 spans 17 residues. The CDR3 reads CASSSTQGQGPQETQYF. CDR3 sequence (DNA): TGTGCCAGCAGCTCAACCCAGGGACAGGGCCCACAAGAGACCCAGTACTTC.

This clonotype was recorded at least ten times. The chain couples TRBV28 to TRBJ2-3; the match to TRBD2 covers 10 bases. CDR1 is MDHEN, CDR2 SYDVKM, per germline. The CDR3 is 15 amino acids. V lost 8 bases to trimming and J lost 4 bases; unmatched junction nucleotides: 9. CDR3 region: CASGTSGVLADTQYF. The CDR3 DNA is TGTGCCAGCGGTACTAGCGGGGTCTTGGCAGATACGCAGTATTTT.

This clonotype was detected a few times. The chain uses TRBV20-1 and TRBJ2-3; 9 bases fit TRBD2. CDR1 DFQATT and CDR2 SNEGSKA come from the germline V gene (reference sequence). This CDR3 comprises 14 residues. Losses at the gene ends were 2 bases for V and 3 bases for J; bases not matched to a gene: 3. CDR3 nucleotide sequence: TGCAGTGCTAGACTAGCGGGAAGGACAGATACGCAGTATTTT. It yields the protein CSARLAGRTDTQYF.

This clonotype came up a few times. The J gene is TRBJ2-5, the V gene TRBV19, with TRBD1 identical over 8 bases. V gave up 5 bases and J gave up 4 bases; unmatched junction bases: 9. The CDR3 spans 15 residues. Germline V lookup: CDR1 LNHDA, CDR2 SQIVND (reference sequence). CDR3 bases: TGTGCCAGTAGTCCTTCGGTGGACAGGGTAGAGACCCAGTACTTC. It codes for CASSPSVDRVETQYF.

V usage is TRBV7-9 and J usage is TRBJ2-1, with TRBD2 matching over 8 bases. The CDR3 contains 14 residues. From germline, CDR1 is SEHNR and CDR2 FQNEAQ (reference sequence). After removal of 5 bases from V and 2 bases from J, the junction contained 2 bases not matched to a gene. The CDR3: CASSHSGTYNEQFF. CDR3 sequence (DNA): TGTGCCAGCAGCCATAGCGGGACCTACAATGAGCAGTTCTTC.

J is TRBJ2-7 and V is TRBV10-1; 10 bases are shared with TRBD1. The CDR3 loop spans 15 amino acids. Germline CDR1 is WNHNN and CDR2 is SYGVQD (reference sequence). V lost 8 bases and J lost 2; bases outside the gene matches: 9. The DNA of the CDR3 is TGCGCCAGCTCCTATGGACAGGGGGGACCCTACGAGCAGTACTTC. Its protein product is CASSYGQGGPYEQYF.

The V gene is TRBV9, the J gene TRBJ2-7, with 8 bases aligning to TRBD1. V lost 3 bases to trimming and J lost 6 bases; unmatched junction nucleotides: 2. The CDR3 totals 12 residues. Germline CDR1 and CDR2: SGDLS and YYNGEE. In DNA form, the CDR3 reads TGTGCCAGCAGCGCCACAGGGGGCGAGCAGTACTTC. This encodes CASSATGGEQYF.

This chain joins TRBV13 and TRBJ2-7; D is unresolved. CDR1 and CDR2 (germline): PRHDT, FYEKMQ (reference sequence). V was shortened by 7 bases and J by 5 bases, with 21 bases between the two germline ends. This CDR3 spans 15 amino acids. The CDR3 nucleotides are TGTGCCAGCACCATAGGGCGAGGCCTGGGGAACGAGCAGTACTTC. Translated: CASTIGRGLGNEQYF.

The table lists this clonotype with many counts. CDR3 protein: CASSYSTDGYTF. The CDR3 coding sequence is TGTGCCAGCAGCTACTCGACGGATGGCTACACCTTC. J is TRBJ1-2 and V is TRBV3-1; no reliable D call. CDR1 LGHDT and CDR2 YNNKEL come from the germline V gene (reference sequence). Between the trimmed V and J ends, which lost 5 bases and 6 bases, there was a span of 10 bases. CDR3 length equals 12 residues.

This clonotype came up many times. The rearrangement links TRBV2 to TRBJ2-7; 8 bases line up with TRBD1. The CDR3 runs 14 residues. Germline values: CDR1 SNHLY, CDR2 FYNNEI. The trim removed 1 base at V and 4 bases at J, leaving 3 bases unmatched. The CDR3 spells CASSEDRGDYEQYF. DNA for the CDR3: TGTGCCAGCAGTGAAGACAGGGGGGATTACGAGCAGTACTTC.

As concerns this clonotype: The missing conserved phenylalanine or tryptophan at the end of this CDR3 makes a read error likely. This sequence joins TRBV12-3 or TRBV12-4 and TRBJ1-3; TRBD1 matches at 7 bases. V dropped 5 bases and J dropped 1; count of bases not matched to a gene: 5. The CDR3 is made up of 15 amino acids. The CDR3 nucleotides read TGTGCCAGCAGTAGGGGGACAGTTTCTGGAAACACCATATATCTT. It encodes CASSRGTVSGNTIYL.

This clonotype was seen only a few times. J is TRBJ2-3 and V is TRBV12-3 or TRBV12-4; D is ambiguous. The CDR3 extends over 15 amino acids. V gave up 4 bases and J gave up 0 bases, with 11 bases separating them. Here the CDR3 DNA reads TGTGCCAGCAGTTCAGTATTGGGGAGCACAGATACGCAGTATTTT. It is translated as CASSSVLGSTDTQYF.

This clonotype has just a few counts. The chain recombines TRBV19 with TRBJ2-7, with D possibly matching TRBD1 (5 bases). In germline, CDR1 is LNHDA, CDR2 SQIVND (reference sequence). V was clipped by 6 bases and J by 3 bases, with 12 bases between them. The CDR3 has 13 amino acids. The DNA of the CDR3 is TGTGCCAGTAGCAAGGACACCTACTACGAGCAGTACTTC. Protein product: CASSKDTYYEQYF.

In this sample, this clonotype turned up many times. The rearrangement uses TRBV25-1 and TRBJ2-7; 7 bases line up with TRBD1. This CDR3 is 15 amino acids long. V gave up 4 bases and J gave up 4 bases; unmatched junction bases: 10. CDR1 and CDR2 from the germline V gene are MGHDK and SYGVNS. CDR3 bases: TGTGCCAGCAGTGTGCTCCAGGGGGAAGTGTACGAGCAGTACTTC. This translates into CASSVLQGEVYEQYF.